These 10 T cell receptor beta chains share one sample of origin, sequenced in a study of blood T cell repertoires in COVID-19 (TCRdb year 2020). The library was obtained by the immunoSEQ multiplex PCR assay. Held by TCRdb, this immuneACCESS table contains in-frame sequences only and omits some clones. Under half of the omission traces to an unresolved V gene where checked; the cause of the rest is unknown. The sample contains some 200,000 clones, roughly 89% of them found a single time. The ten largest make up about 4% of the sample. Sequenced sample: PBMCs or T cells enriched from blood (not recorded which). These receptors came from a woman aged 40-49 years with acute COVID-19.

The genes are TRBV25-1 and TRBJ2-4; 9 nucleotides agree with TRBD1. The trim removed 10 bases at V and 3 bases at J, leaving 16 bases unmatched. The CDR3 extends over 17 amino acids. Germline V gene sequence: CDR1 MGHDK, CDR2 SYGVNS. CDR3 bases: TGTGCCACCAGCACCCCGAACCGGGACAGGGACAAAAACATTCAGTACTTC. Translating gives CATSTPNRDRDKNIQYF.

V gene TRBV3-1 (or the pseudogene TRBV3-2) combines with J gene TRBJ2-1, with D possibly matching TRBD2 (5 bases). The CDR3 has 18 residues. Germline V gene data show CDR1 as LGHDT and CDR2 as YNNKEL (reference sequence). The V end lost 0 bases, the J end lost 0 bases, and 15 bases lay between the germline ends. The CDR3 here is CASSQETGTGSSYNEQFF. CDR3 bases: TGTGCCAGCAGCCAAGAGACGGGAACGGGGAGCTCCTACAATGAGCAGTTCTTC.

The gene calls are TRBV19 and TRBJ1-5; D gene uncertain. This CDR3 comprises 15 residues. The V gene's germline CDR1 is LNHDA and CDR2 SQIVND (reference sequence). The V and J ends lost 4 bases and 4 bases respectively, with 14 bases between them. CDR3 residues: CASSNLAEANQPQHF. The CDR3 DNA reads TGTGCCAGTAGTAATCTGGCAGAGGCAAATCAGCCCCAGCATTTT.

J is TRBJ1-2 and V is TRBV7-8; D is uncertain. Germline lookup yields CDR1 SGHVS and CDR2 FQNEAQ. The CDR3 has 15 amino acids. The ends were cut back, 0 bases at V and 0 bases at J, with 8 bases in the middle. DNA for the CDR3: TGTGCCAGCAGCTTAGCGCCGGGTTCTAACTATGGCTACACCTTC. Translated: CASSLAPGSNYGYTF.

The chain links TRBV6-5 to TRBJ2-3, with 10 positions matching TRBD1. The germline CDR1 and CDR2 sequences are MNHEY and SVGAGI. The V and J ends lost 6 bases and 7 bases, in that order; junction bases with no gene match: 10. The CDR3 consists of 15 residues. In DNA, the CDR3 is TGTGCCAGCAGCCATAGGACAGGGGGTATGAATACGCAGTATTTT. Amino acid sequence: CASSHRTGGMNTQYF.

This chain links TRBV6-6 with TRBJ1-2; D is perhaps TRBD1 (6 bases). Germline V CDR1 and CDR2: MNHNY, SVGAGI (reference sequence). V lost 5 bases and J lost 0, with 19 bases in between. The CDR3 is made up of 17 amino acids. Here the CDR3 reads CASSQLTGTPPNYGYTF. The CDR3, as DNA: TGTGCCAGCAGTCAATTAACCGGGACACCACCTAACTATGGCTACACCTTC.

This clone occurred once. CDR3 in amino acids: CASSEIVGPAGELFF. The CDR3, as DNA: TGTGCCAGCAGTGAAATAGTGGGGCCCGCCGGGGAGCTGTTTTTT. The chain uses TRBV6-1 and TRBJ2-2; TRBD1 might be the D (5 bases). CDR1 is MNHNS, CDR2 SASEGT, per germline. The CDR3 has 15 residues. V was shortened by 2 bases and J by 6 bases, with 13 bases between the two germline ends.

This clone came up once. This chain connects TRBV6-5 to TRBJ1-1, with TRBD1 identical over 8 bases. The V gene end was trimmed by 2 bases and the J gene end by 4 bases; junction bases not matched to a gene: 6. From germline, CDR1 is MNHEY and CDR2 SVGAGI. The CDR3 runs to 15 residues. This chain's CDR3 is CASSYQGALGTEAFF. The CDR3 coding sequence is TGTGCCAGCAGTTACCAGGGGGCGTTGGGCACTGAAGCTTTCTTT.

This chain uses TRBV7-2 with TRBJ2-5; a weak D match, TRBD2 (5 bases). Germline V lookup: CDR1 SGHTA, CDR2 FQGNSA. Trimming removed 3 bases from V and 5 bases from J, with 16 bases in between. This CDR3 contains 15 residues. CDR3 sequence reads: CASSFSSAGRETQYF. In nucleotides, the CDR3 is TGTGCCAGCAGCTTCAGCTCGGCGGGCCGGGAGACCCAGTACTTC.

The chain uses TRBV7-2 and TRBJ1-3; D unresolved. The CDR3 is 16 residues long. Germline V lookup: CDR1 SGHTA, CDR2 FQGNSA. Between the trimmed V and J ends, which lost 1 base and 0 bases, there was a span of 10 bases. CDR3 DNA: TGTGCCAGCAGCTTAGTAGGAGCTTACTCTGGAAACACCATATATTTT. It codes for CASSLVGAYSGNTIYF.